The text below deals with one TCR beta chain. Its specificity is unknown. MiXCR, applied by TCRdb to the reads, yields one record per CDR3 protein. The repertoire has about 470,000 distinct CDR3 sequences, roughly 46% of them found once; the top ten carry roughly two fifths. The entry originates in a study of T cell repertoires in cytomegalovirus infection. Germline V gives CDR1 ENHRY, CDR2 SYGVKD. The V and J ends lost 4 bases and 2 bases, in that order; junction bases with no gene match: 11. The CDR3 runs 18 residues. The chain has TRBV10-3 and TRBJ2-5, with 12 bases aligning to TRBD2. The sequences come from cultured PBMCs, collected from culture after CMV antigen stimulation. The receptor comes from a human donor in good health (CMV status not recorded). Some clones in this sample may be carry-over from other donors' samples. For the CDR3, the DNA is TGTGCCATCAGTGGAGGGACTAGCGGGTGGGGGCCTCAAGAGACCCAGTACTTC. Its protein product is CAISGGTSGWGPQETQYF.